This is a list of T cell receptor beta chains from one sample in a study of vaccination and CD4 T cells after COVID-19. Via MiXCR, TCRdb re-called the PCR reads, giving one row per CDR3 protein. The table has about 5,500 distinct CDR3 sequences, about three quarters seen once. These receptors have no known antigen. Sequencing used CD4+ T cells from blood, cultured in vitro. The receptors derive from a human donor who had recovered from COVID-19. CDR3s include the opening cysteine and the closing phenylalanine or tryptophan. Fields, in order: clone size, J gene, D gene, V gene, CDR3 length, CDR3 protein, CDR3 DNA. D genes are given only for firm matches. Clone size is stated in some rows and not others, as once, few, many or a class when expanded.

NA,TRBJ2-7,TRBD2,TRBV27,15,CASSLFWGGSYEQYF,TGTGCCAGCAGTTTATTCTGGGGGGGTTCCTACGAGCAGTACTTC
NA,TRBJ1-1,NA,TRBV6-5,15,CASSYSRLVGTEAFF,TGTGCCAGCAGTTACTCTCGGTTGGTGGGGACTGAAGCTTTCTTT
NA,TRBJ1-4,NA,TRBV10-1,13,CAEEAHINEKLFF,TGCGCGGAGGAGGCCCACATTAATGAAAAACTGTTTTTT
large,TRBJ1-1,NA,TRBV7-2,12,CASSVKETEAFF,TGTGCCAGCAGCGTTAAGGAAACTGAAGCTTTCTTT
NA,TRBJ1-5,NA,TRBV18,15,CASSPGQTSNQPQHF,TGTGCCAGCTCACCAGGGCAGACTAGCAATCAGCCCCAGCATTTT
NA,TRBJ1-5,NA,TRBV7-9,15,CASSLTSQANQPQHF,TGTGCCAGCAGCTTAACTTCTCAAGCGAATCAGCCCCAGCATTTT
NA,TRBJ2-5,TRBD1,TRBV2,16,CASSGIGDRGSETQYF,TGTGCCAGCAGTGGGATAGGGGACAGGGGGTCGGAGACCCAGTACTTC
NA,TRBJ2-2,TRBD1,TRBV6-1,14,CASTGGTNTGELFF,TGTGCCAGCACAGGGGGCACGAACACCGGGGAGCTGTTTTTT
NA,TRBJ1-2,NA,TRBV30,14,CAWSVPRGVHGYTF,TGTGCCTGGAGTGTACCGCGGGGAGTTCATGGCTACACCTTC
NA,TRBJ2-1,TRBD1,TRBV11-3,15,CASSSGTGGMGEQFF,TGTGCCAGCAGCTCGGGGACAGGGGGTATGGGTGAGCAGTTCTTC
NA,TRBJ1-1,TRBD1,TRBV15,15,CATSSPTGGDTEAFF,TGTGCCACCAGCAGTCCGACAGGGGGAGACACTGAAGCTTTCTTT
once,TRBJ1-2,TRBD1,TRBV14,13,CASSDTGGYGYTF,TGTGCCAGCAGCGATACAGGGGGCTATGGCTACACCTTC
NA,TRBJ2-7,NA,TRBV21-1,18,CASSYGRELVLRAYEQYF,TGTGCCAGCAGCTACGGGCGGGAGCTTGTCCTTCGGGCCTACGAGCAGTACTTC
large,TRBJ1-6,TRBD1,TRBV7-2,17,CASSPRTGITYNSPLHF,TGTGCCAGCAGCCCAAGGACAGGGATCACCTATAATTCACCCCTCCACTTT
NA,TRBJ2-5,NA,TRBV2,13,CASRRGSGETQYF,TGTGCCAGCAGACGGGGTAGTGGGGAGACCCAGTACTTC
NA,TRBJ1-1,NA,TRBV2,13,CASSPRGDTEAFF,TGTGCCAGCAGCCCCCGGGGGGACACTGAAGCTTTCTTT
NA,TRBJ2-2,NA,TRBV10-1,14,CASSGHRVTGELFF,TGCGCCAGCAGTGGACACAGGGTCACCGGGGAGCTGTTTTTT
NA,TRBJ1-6,NA,TRBV4-1,18,CASSQDDGGIGWNSPLHF,TGCGCCAGCAGCCAAGATGACGGGGGGATTGGTTGGAATTCACCCCTCCACTTT
NA,TRBJ1-2,NA,TRBV19,13,CASSIRENYGYTF,TGTGCCAGTAGTATAAGGGAAAACTATGGCTACACCTTC
NA,TRBJ2-3,NA,TRBV15,14,CATSRVSGTDTQYF,TGTGCCACCAGCAGAGTAAGCGGGACAGATACGCAGTATTTT
NA,TRBJ2-7,NA,TRBV28,11,CASSPFYEQYF,TGTGCCAGCTCCCCGTTTTACGAGCAGTACTTC
NA,TRBJ1-4,TRBD1,TRBV6-1,14,CASSQTGNNEKLFF,TGTGCCAGCAGTCAGACAGGGAATAATGAAAAACTGTTTTTT
NA,TRBJ1-6,NA,TRBV6-5,15,CASSYSGTSYSPLHF,TGTGCCAGCAGTTACTCCGGGACGTCTTATTCACCCCTCCACTTT
NA,TRBJ2-7,TRBD2,TRBV5-1,17,CASSLVLAGDLRHEQYF,TGCGCCAGCAGCTTGGTACTAGCGGGGGACCTCCGGCACGAGCAGTACTTC
NA,TRBJ1-6,NA,TRBV2,13,CASTEVAEESLHF,TGTGCCAGCACGGAGGTCGCAGAGGAGTCCCTCCACTTT
medium-sized,TRBJ1-5,NA,TRBV11-2,15,CASSGRDGSNQPQHF,TGTGCCAGCAGCGGCCGGGACGGGAGCAATCAGCCCCAGCATTTT
NA,TRBJ1-4,TRBD1,TRBV28,12,CASSLNRGELFF,TGTGCCAGCAGTTTAAACAGGGGTGAACTGTTTTTT
few,TRBJ2-5,NA,TRBV11-3,16,CASSLHQQSLKETQYF,TGTGCCAGCAGCTTACACCAACAGAGCTTGAAAGAGACCCAGTACTTC
NA,TRBJ2-7,NA,TRBV11-2,13,CASSLDSMYEQYF,TGTGCCAGCAGCTTAGATAGCATGTACGAGCAGTACTTC
NA,TRBJ1-5,TRBD1,TRBV12-3/TRBV12-4,15,CASSLGTGGDQPQHF,TGTGCCAGCAGTTTAGGGACAGGGGGCGATCAGCCCCAGCATTTT
once,TRBJ2-2,NA,TRBV27,15,CASRRTGTYTGELFF,TGTGCCAGCAGACGTACAGGGACATACACCGGGGAGCTGTTTTTT
few,TRBJ2-3,NA,TRBV6-4,13,CASSTSVADTQYF,TGTGCCAGCAGTACCTCAGTCGCAGATACGCAGTATTTT
NA,TRBJ1-5,NA,TRBV2,15,CASRAFEVGDQPQHF,TGTGCCAGCAGAGCCTTTGAGGTGGGGGATCAGCCCCAGCATTTT
NA,TRBJ2-7,TRBD2,TRBV7-9,19,CASSLFPGLAGGLRDEQYF,TGTGCCAGCAGCTTATTCCCGGGACTAGCGGGGGGGCTGAGGGACGAGCAGTACTTC
NA,TRBJ1-6,NA,TRBV4-2,15,CASSQDRFYNSPLHF,TGTGCCAGCAGCCAAGACAGGTTCTATAATTCACCCCTCCACTTT
NA,TRBJ1-1,NA,TRBV20-1,12,CSAPDRNTEAFF,TGCAGTGCTCCCGACAGGAACACTGAAGCTTTCTTT
large,TRBJ2-1,TRBD2,TRBV7-2,15,CASSPRGGRYNEQFF,TGTGCCAGCAGTCCCCGGGGCGGGAGATACAATGAGCAGTTCTTC
once,TRBJ1-2,TRBD1,TRBV15,13,CATSDRARYGYTF,TGTGCCACCAGCGACAGGGCACGGTATGGCTACACCTTC